Detailed here is one T cell receptor (beta chain). Its antigen has not been determined. There are no base qualities to consult, and no much larger clone falls within one base. In total, approximately 700 healthy bone marrow donors made up the cohort. All cohort members were sampled while nominally healthy, although unrecorded immune exposures were likely present. The donor tested CMV seronegative, placing the donor among the 350 or so seronegative members of the cohort. A peripheral blood sample was collected from each donor, and TCR beta sequencing was performed on peripheral blood mononuclear cells. Genomic DNA extraction from the blood cell samples was performed with the Qiagen DNeasy Blood Extraction Kit. The library was prepared using the immunoSEQ multiplex PCR assay. The multiplex PCR relied on a mix of 60 forward primers for TCR Vbeta segments and 13 reverse primers for TCR Jbeta segments. The CDR3 region of rearranged TCR beta genes was amplified from genomic DNA by a multiplex PCR assay. Amplified TCR beta libraries were sequenced as 87-base-pair reads on the Illumina HiSeq System. The authors' analysis ran thus. In a later analysis, about 80 million unique TCR beta chains were counted across the approximately 620 repertoires, and roughly 9.9 million of these chains were shared by at least two donors. Raw reads were error-corrected and collapsed into unique sequences with a nearest-neighbor algorithm that merged closely related sequences to remove PCR and sequencing errors. CDR3 sequences were aligned to IMGT reference sequences to assign V, D and J gene segments. For a sequence to be retained, a match of at least six nucleotides to both a V gene segment and a J gene segment was required. A rearrangement was called productive if the CDR3 had no stop codons and remained in frame with V and J, and every other rearrangement was called non-productive. CDR3 was defined by IMGT convention, running from the second conserved V-encoded cysteine to the conserved J-encoded phenylalanine. In an earlier analysis of more than 550 of the donors, sequences lacking an unambiguous match to a single V gene segment were excluded. An earlier analysis of a few hundred of the donors called V segments functional above 56.7% productive rearrangements and segregating when the between-donor standard deviation exceeded 5%. A statistical classification framework was built to diagnose cytomegalovirus status from the catalog of TCR beta chain sequences. In a later analysis, V and J genes were assigned by comparing TCR nucleotide sequences against IMGT/GENE-DB human TR gene sequences. Using the TCRdist pipeline, a later analysis assigned CDR3 sequences along with most-parsimonious VDJ recombination scenarios. In a later analysis, every TCR beta chain was defined by the combination of its CDR3 amino acid sequence and its V-gene family, and reads without a unique V-gene family were dropped. In a later analysis, fewer than 600 highly shared, low-generation-probability nucleotide sequences were removed to address suspected cross-contamination and a sequencing artifact. A later analysis calculated a clonal expansion index for each public chain from normalized within-repertoire ranks of inferred template counts. A later analysis computed generation probabilities with a VDJ recombination model fitted to out-of-frame rearrangements, and checked the results against IGoR. Hypergeometric tests were used in a later analysis to score TCR-TCR, TCR-HLA and TCR-CMV co-occurrence, with a repertoire-size bias correction applied to the TCR pairs. A later analysis estimated false discovery rates by permuting HLA or CMV assignments 20 times. In a later analysis, co-occurring TCRs were grouped using DBSCAN, with TCRdist sequence similarity added in when clustering inside HLA-allele-positive subsets. Co-occurrence clustering excluded repertoires with fewer than 30,000 or more than 120,000 public chains, plus five with anomalous nucleotide sharing. TCRdb took this table from immuneACCESS and kept in-frame rearrangements with V and J called. Such tables lack part of the clones; where checked against another copy, unresolved V genes explain under half of the gap, and the rest is unexplained. From that table come the V and J calls and clone size; the DNA was used to work out D and trimming. The table for this sample lists just over 200,000 clones; roughly three quarters of them were counted only once. The ten biggest clones cover about 1.8% of the sample.

Trimming costs V 0 bases and J 2 bases, and their ends lie 10 bases apart. CDR1 MNHEY and CDR2 SMNVEV are derived from the germline V gene (reference sequence). The CDR3 runs 15 amino acids, cysteine and phenylalanine included. Only CDR3 DNA remains: 45 bases, in frame from the first base. This sample was taken from a study of cytomegalovirus exposure and HLA in healthy donors (dated by TCRdb to the late 2010s). With respect to the entire study: An earlier analysis of some 550 of the donors reported about 250 Gb of sequence data and about 100 million unique TCR beta sequences from roughly 180 million T cells. Approximately 310 gigabases of sequencing data and tens of millions of unique TCR sequences were included in an early release covering several hundred HLA-typed donors. The genetic ancestry cluster associated with self-reported Caucasian donors included about four fifths of the 398 genotyped donors. The study was designed to test whether signatures of past pathogen exposure could be identified by cataloging public T cell receptors. The T cell repertoires of roughly 660 subjects were profiled by immunosequencing and related to cytomegalovirus serostatus. A separate validation cohort of 90 to 150 different subjects was used in addition to the approximately 700-subject first cohort. To predict cytomegalovirus infection status, the study combined high-throughput TCR immunosequencing, statistical association of individual TCRs with disease status, and machine learning. To study patterns of TCR occurrence, a later analysis re-analyzed previously published TCR beta repertoires from hundreds of donors and added high-resolution HLA genotyping. Rather than drawing on any new phenotypic data, the later analysis identified candidate immune exposures from TCR beta sequences and the way those sequences occurred across donors. In an earlier analysis of about 590 of the donors, high-throughput TCR beta sequencing was used to judge whether each TCR beta V gene segment behaved as functional or pseudogenic. Donor age, sex, ethnicity and CMV serostatus were collected together with the repertoire data. A later genetic analysis used genome-wide SNP genotypes for about 65% of the roughly 700 donors, treating that subset as a discovery cohort. All discovery cohort repertoires had been generated on a single sequencing platform. HLA typing included class I and class II loci at four-digit resolution. Typing coverage differed by locus: A, B, C, DRB1 and DQB1 were typed in roughly 629-630 donors, DQA1 in 500 to 550, DPA1 in some 570, and DPB1 in roughly 450. Four to six DR-DQ haplotypes were handled as single units for association and clustering, since linkage in the cohort was strong. Across around 400 genotyped donors of the cohort, an average of approximately 240,000 unique TCR beta nucleotide sequences per donor were sequenced, and around 19% of those sequences were non-productive.

Broad study findings and their caveats: In a later analysis, the rate of TCR association differed among HLA loci, with DRB1 alleles having the most associated TCRs and HLA-C alleles having the fewest. Fewer than 20 rarely observed V segments, including chromosome 9 orphons, were excluded from the earlier analysis of about 610 of the donors because counts were too low. A total of 150 to 200 TCR beta chains were listed by the study as associated with cytomegalovirus. The 87-base-pair reads could not distinguish some IMGT-functional V segments, including TRBV6-2 and TRBV6-3, so those segments were excluded. When HLA alleles, especially DR and DQ, strongly co-occurred, attributing TCR associations to individual alleles was difficult. V-gene and J-gene trimming of TCR beta chains was associated with a missense DCLRE1C variant in a later genetic analysis, and the association was replicated in an independent cohort. In a later analysis, several top co-occurrence clusters were reported to appear linked to parvovirus B19, influenza, CMV and Epstein-Barr virus. In a later analysis, around 15,000 TCR beta sequences were associated with specific HLA alleles at a false discovery rate of 0.05. The authors suggested that the approach could potentially be extended to other disease states and immunological phenotypes. This cohort had only TCR beta chains sequenced, and the lack of alpha or paired-chain data limited which features could be detected. The presence/absence analyses assumed that sequencing depth was roughly uniform across donors, and that assumption may not be true. A further reported finding was that TCR beta sequences accurately predicted the HLA-A and HLA-B alleles for most subjects in the first cohort. Linkage disequilibrium might explain the correlated functional status among segregating V segments, but an unknown experimental factor could not be excluded. The classifier was reported to diagnose cytomegalovirus status with high specificity and sensitivity in both the original and validation cohorts. A later analysis found that HLA-associated TCR beta chains were more clonally expanded and had lower generation probabilities than equally common non-associated chains. Because HLA typing was missing for some donors at each locus, association tests included only the typed subset. Most CMV-associated TCR beta chains appeared to be HLA-restricted in a later analysis, and the HLA associations seemed to be driven largely by CMV exposure. Broadly in line with IMGT annotations, most TCR beta V segments showed up in productive rearrangements about 90% or about 30% of the time in an earlier analysis of roughly 590 of the donors. Most TCR sequences were seen in very few donors, while some public TCRs were found in many individuals. A cluster of highly shared sequence variants was judged likely to be a technical artifact of the sequencing pipeline. Compared with the roughly 670-donor mean, donors in an Asian-associated ancestry cluster had fewer N-insertions in productive TCRs, according to a later genetic analysis. A few of the identified cytomegalovirus-associated TCR beta chains were confirmed in vitro to be specific for cytomegalovirus antigens. Immune exposure information for the cohort was limited to CMV serostatus.

Sequenced sample: PBMCs. The chain joins TRBV27 to TRBJ2-5; D gene: possibly TRBD2, on 6 matching bases. This clonotype was sampled from a man aged 45-65 years in good health and CMV-seronegative. The DNA reads as follows: TGTGCCAGCAGTTTATCGGCGGGGCCTCAAGAGACCCAGTACTTC. Its protein product is CASSLSAGPQETQYF.